The rows below give T cell receptor beta chains drawn from one sample of a study of blood T cell repertoires in COVID-19. TCRdb's table, derived via immunoSEQ multiplex PCR, lists solely in-frame clones and lacks some. The data contain about 360,000 clones, around 87% of them singletons. The sequenced sample consisted of peripheral blood. Source of these receptors: a human donor in a cohort sampled during active COVID-19. The conserved cysteine and the conserved F or W are not part of the CDR3 here. Each record gives: clone size, V gene, J gene, D gene, CDR3 protein. The D gene is left open where the match is weak. The size field is filled for only some rows; it gives once, few, many or a size class.

>NA|TRBV9|TRBJ1-1|TRBD1
ASSARTGVNTEAF
>NA|TRBV5-4|TRBJ2-6|NA
ASSLSVYSGANVLT
>NA|TRBV5-1|TRBJ1-2|TRBD1
ASSLGQGLYGYT
>NA|TRBV29-1|TRBJ2-2|TRBD2
SDRTSGMFTGELF
>NA|TRBV19|TRBJ1-6|NA
ASSISVVNSPLH
>NA|TRBV11-2|TRBJ2-5|NA
ASSPQGFGETQY
>NA|TRBV20-1|TRBJ2-7|TRBD2
SASRLAGFSYEQY
>NA|TRBV5-1|TRBJ1-1|NA
ASSYERGETEEAF
>NA|TRBV27|TRBJ1-3|NA
ASSLRAGDSGNTIY
>NA|TRBV13|TRBJ2-2|NA
ASSLGGEGLSRELF
>NA|TRBV7-2|TRBJ2-5|TRBD2
ASSPRGLGLAGVETQY
>NA|TRBV30|TRBJ1-2|NA
ACLHRDTEANYGYT
>NA|TRBV7-9|TRBJ1-1|NA
ASSLLGGSDTEAF
>NA|TRBV19|TRBJ1-5|NA
ASSIRGRWERGNQPQH
>NA|TRBV6-5|TRBJ2-7|TRBD2
ASYSAGGSYEQY
>NA|TRBV4-1|TRBJ1-5|TRBD1
ASSQVLDRGAGNQPQH
>NA|TRBV11-1|TRBJ2-1|NA
ASSFVGGHNEQF
>NA|TRBV28|TRBJ2-3|TRBD1
ASLRDRASDTQY
>NA|TRBV19|TRBJ2-5|NA
ASSTTGQETQY
>many|TRBV7-8|TRBJ2-1|TRBD2
ASSLGLAGGPSGEQF
>NA|TRBV7-3|TRBJ2-1|TRBD2
ASSPTGGTYNEQF
>NA|TRBV25-1|TRBJ1-5|TRBD1
ASSERTGDSNQPQH
>NA|TRBV5-6|TRBJ1-5|TRBD1
ASSRNRGRLNQPQH
>NA|TRBV30|TRBJ1-2|NA
AWSDLAVAAT
>NA|TRBV7-9|TRBJ2-1|TRBD1
ASRSTDRGLSYNEQF
>few|TRBV10-3|TRBJ1-2|NA
AISENTPGGYT
>NA|TRBV5-6|TRBJ1-6|NA
ASSRTGSPLH
>NA|TRBV7-6|TRBJ2-1|TRBD2
ASSRGSPISYNEQF
>NA|TRBV4-1|TRBJ2-2|TRBD1
ASSLTGDRTGELF
>NA|TRBV12-3/TRBV12-4|TRBJ2-7|NA
ASSETRDSEQY
>NA|TRBV5-5|TRBJ1-1|NA
ASSFYLAGAEAF
>NA|TRBV18|TRBJ1-3|NA
ASSPPAGTAHYYSGNTIY
>NA|TRBV11-2|TRBJ2-5|NA
ASSLDRNQETQY
>NA|TRBV11-2|TRBJ1-2|NA
ASSLDGAGISYGYT
>NA|TRBV27|TRBJ2-2|TRBD2
ASSSTRGGNTGELF
>NA|TRBV6-2/TRBV6-3|TRBJ1-2|NA
ASSYSNRVYYGYT
>once|TRBV7-7|TRBJ2-1|TRBD1
ASSCGTGDTQYNEQF
>NA|TRBV5-1|TRBJ1-4|NA
ASSLTQAREKLF